The 10 T cell receptor beta chains below all came from one sample that was sequenced in a study of T-cell reconstitution after alpha-beta-depleted transplantation in children. TCRbeta library preparation incorporated unique molecular identifiers. TCRdb independently ran MiXCR on the PCR reads; one entry per CDR3 protein. This table has approximately 980,000 distinct CDR3 sequences, around 30% appearing once. The starting material was PBMCs, mostly from graft donor cells, obtained 360 days after TCRalphabeta/CD19-depleted stem cell transplant. The receptors were gathered from a boy under two years old who had a stem cell transplant for SCID, so the T cells may come from the graft donor.

The rearrangement joins TRBV20-1 to TRBJ1-2; D is perhaps TRBD1 (6 bases). Germline V gene data show CDR1 as DFQATT and CDR2 as SNEGSKA (reference sequence). V was shortened by 5 bases and J by 2 bases, with 12 bases between the two germline ends. The CDR3 consists of 13 residues. This chain's CDR3 is CSADPDRNYGYTF. CDR3 in DNA: TGCAGTGCTGATCCAGACAGGAACTATGGCTACACCTTC.

This chain uses TRBV5-1 with TRBJ2-5; D gene uncertain. CDR3 length: 14 amino acids. The germline CDR1 and CDR2 sequences are SGHRS and YFSETQ. V was trimmed by 4 bases and J by 5 bases, leaving 15 bases between them. The CDR3 is CASSMLGERETQYF. The CDR3 bases are TGCGCCAGCAGCATGCTAGGAGAGAGGGAGACCCAGTACTTC.

This clonotype has just a few counts. The rearrangement joins TRBV4-2 to TRBJ2-5; possibly TRBD2 for D (7 bases). V was cut by 1 base and J by 4 bases, with 13 bases left in between. The length of the CDR3 is 15 residues. Germline CDR1 and CDR2: LGHNA and YNFKEQ. As DNA, the CDR3 is TGTGCCAGCAGCCAAGCGGGGGGCGCGGGAGAGACCCAGTACTTC. Translating gives CASSQAGGAGETQYF.

This clonotype was detected a few times. V is TRBV12-3 or TRBV12-4 and J is TRBJ2-1; 14 bases fit TRBD2. This CDR3 has 20 residues. With V trimmed by 5 bases and J by 6 bases, 18 bases remained unmatched. CDR3 sequence: CASSVPGLAGATNFGNEQFF. CDR3 DNA sequence: TGTGCCAGCAGTGTACCGGGACTAGCGGGGGCTACGAACTTTGGCAATGAGCAGTTCTTC.

V gene TRBV7-6 combines with J gene TRBJ2-1, with 9 bases that match TRBD2. J gave up 7 bases and V 4 bases, and 8 bases lay outside the gene matches. Germline CDR1 reads SGHVS; CDR2 reads FNYEAQ. This CDR3 has 15 residues. CDR3 coding DNA: TGTGCCAGCAGCTCAGCGGGGGGACTACTGAATGAGCAGTTCTTC. Its protein product is CASSSAGGLLNEQFF.

This clonotype is a singleton in its sample. CDR3 loop: CASSHRQGYGYTF. The CDR3 DNA reads as TGCGCCAGCAGCCACAGACAGGGGTATGGCTACACCTTC. This rearrangement joins TRBV4-1 to TRBJ1-2, with 8 bases fitting TRBD1. Losses at the gene ends were 3 bases for V and 5 bases for J; bases not matched to a gene: 2. Germline V gives CDR1 MGHRA, CDR2 YSYEKL. The CDR3 runs to 13 residues.

The chain uses TRBV5-1 and TRBJ2-1, with 9 bases that match TRBD2. V was clipped by 4 bases and J by 5 bases; unmatched bases: 10. This CDR3 is built from 16 residues. Germline CDR1 reads SGHRS; CDR2 reads YFSETQ. The CDR3 DNA reads as TGCGCCAGCAGCCCGATACCGGGACTAGCCCACAATGAGCAGTTCTTC. It is translated as CASSPIPGLAHNEQFF.

This chain connects TRBV11-2 to TRBJ2-5; possibly TRBD2 for D (5 bases). Trimming pared 5 bases from V and 1 base from J, leaving 14 bases between. Germline values: CDR1 SGHAT, CDR2 FQNNGV. CDR3 length equals 15 residues. DNA of the CDR3: TGTGCCAGCAGCCCCAGCCCTGGACTCCAAGAGACCCAGTACTTC. It codes for CASSPSPGLQETQYF.

In DNA, the CDR3 is TGCAGTGCTCCCACTAGCGGGGGGACGTCCTGGGAGACCCAGTACTTC. This gives the protein CSAPTSGGTSWETQYF. The chain joins TRBV20-1 to TRBJ2-5; TRBD2 agrees at 12 bases. The CDR3 extends over 16 amino acids. Germline V gene sequence: CDR1 DFQATT, CDR2 SNEGSKA (reference sequence). V was pared by 5 bases and J by 5 bases, with 12 bases of the junction left unmatched.

This clonotype appeared a few times. V usage is TRBV29-1 and J usage is TRBJ1-4; possibly TRBD1 for D (6 bases). CDR3 length equals 13 residues. Looked up from germline, CDR1 is SQVTM and CDR2 is ANQGSEA. V was pared by 7 bases and J by 5 bases, with 14 bases between. CDR3 bases: TGCAGCGCCCTCGGGGGGCGAAATGAAAAACTGTTTTTT. This gives the protein CSALGGRNEKLFF.